These 3 T cell receptor beta chains were all obtained from the same sample, sequenced in a study of vaccination effects on CD4 cells after COVID-19. The ViraFEST assay expanded antigen-specific CD4+ T cells with viral peptide pools before sequencing. Around day 10 of culture, CD4+ T cells were separated out. BNT162b2 vaccine or mRNA-1273 vaccine was given to participants in two doses. Their antigen targets remain unknown. Only in-frame clones appear in the TCRdb table, and some are missing; sequencing was by immunoSEQ multiplex PCR. The table includes some 70,000 clones, about 80% detected once. The sequences come from CD4+ T cells from PBMCs cultured with HCoV-229E spike peptides, collected after COVID-19 vaccination. These receptors were taken from a human donor who received a COVID-19 vaccine.

The J gene is TRBJ2-7, the V gene TRBV7-2, with D unresolved. Trimming removed 4 bases at V and 1 base at J, with 8 bases between. Germline V gene data show CDR1 as SGHTA and CDR2 as FQGNSA. This CDR3 is built from 13 residues. CDR3 protein: CASSYVRSYEQYV. Written as DNA, the CDR3 is TGTGCCAGCAGCTACGTTCGATCCTACGAGCAGTACGTC.

This clone was seen repeatedly, ten times or more. The chain recombines TRBV6-1 with TRBJ1-4; D may be TRBD1 (6 bases). The CDR3 runs to 16 residues. V was clipped by 0 bases and J by 8 bases, with 16 bases between them. The germline gives CDR1 MNHNS, CDR2 SASEGT. The CDR3 reads CASSEALQAGEEKLFF. CDR3 nucleotide sequence: TGTGCCAGCAGTGAAGCGCTTCAGGCAGGGGAGGAAAAACTGTTTTTT.

The chain recombines TRBV5-5 with TRBJ1-6; D might be TRBD1 (5 bases). Germline V gene lookup returns CDR1 SGHKS and CDR2 YYEKEE (reference sequence). The CDR3 totals 15 residues. The V end lost 4 bases, the J end lost 5 bases, and 13 bases lay between the germline ends. CDR3 sequence reads: CASSPTGQNNSPLHF. The CDR3 bases are TGTGCCAGCAGCCCCACGGGGCAGAATAATTCACCCCTCCACTTT.